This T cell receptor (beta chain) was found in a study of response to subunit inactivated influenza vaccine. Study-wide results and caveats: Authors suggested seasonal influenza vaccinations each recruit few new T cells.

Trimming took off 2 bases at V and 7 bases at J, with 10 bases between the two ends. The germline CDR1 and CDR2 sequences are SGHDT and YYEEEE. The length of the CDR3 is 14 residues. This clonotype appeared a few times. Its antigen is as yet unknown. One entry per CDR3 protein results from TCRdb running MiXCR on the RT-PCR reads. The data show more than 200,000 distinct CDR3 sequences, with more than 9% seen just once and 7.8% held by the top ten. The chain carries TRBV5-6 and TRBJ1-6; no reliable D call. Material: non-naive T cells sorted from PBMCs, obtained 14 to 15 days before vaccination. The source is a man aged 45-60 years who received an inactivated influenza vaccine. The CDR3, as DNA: TGTGCCAGCAGCTTACCGCCAGGAAATTCACCCCTCCACTTT. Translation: CASSLPPGNSPLHF.